This TCR beta chain was captured in a study of Graves' ophthalmopathy and Graves' hyperthyroidism. In regard to this clonotype: Its specificity is unknown.

Amplification of the TCR beta CDR3 regions used RNA transcripts (as template). First-round RT-PCR relied on HTBI primers, and a second-round multiplex PCR came next. Each CDR3 protein is one row after TCRdb ran MiXCR on the multiplex PCR reads. The sample contains approximately 700,000 distinct CDR3 sequences, roughly two fifths of which appear only once. Notes on the study in general: Most thyroid clonotypes expanded beyond 0.001 frequency were also found in blood.

Trimming left V 2 bases short and J 0 bases short, with 13 bases between. From germline, CDR1 is DFQATT and CDR2 SNEGSKA (reference sequence). The CDR3 runs 15 residues. This chain joins TRBV20-1 and TRBJ2-5; D might be TRBD2 (6 bases). The sequence was collected from an adult man with Graves' ophthalmopathy. The sample taken for sequencing was peripheral blood. The CDR3 loop is CSARRTTSNQETQYF. The CDR3 DNA reads as TGCAGTGCTAGAAGGACTACCTCGAACCAAGAGACCCAGTACTTC.